These 20 T cell receptor beta chains share one sample of origin, sequenced in a study of blood T cells in healthy people across ages. Next came a second PCR, run for about 6 to 11 cycles, which used a sample-barcoded 5' primer along with a J-beta primer mix. TCRdb analysed the 5' RACE reads with MiXCR anew, one entry per CDR3 protein. The table includes 750,000 to 950,000 distinct CDR3 sequences, about 29% detected once. This same sample was also part of a study on T cells of mothers and their children.

Sequences were obtained from blood. The receptor set was obtained from a woman between 40 and 50 years old in good health.

This clonotype was picked up a small number of times. V gene TRBV20-1 combines with J gene TRBJ2-1; 15 positions match TRBD2. Trimming removed 1 base from V and 4 bases from J; junction bases left unmatched: 8. Germline V gene sequence: CDR1 DFQATT, CDR2 SNEGSKA (reference sequence). The CDR3 has 18 residues. CDR3 coding DNA: TGCAGTGCTAGAGCGACGAGGACTAGCGGGGGGGAATACAATGAGCAGTTCTTC. This translates into CSARATRTSGGEYNEQFF.

The chain uses TRBV10-3 and TRBJ2-7; the match to TRBD1 covers 7 bases. The V gene end was trimmed by 4 bases and the J gene end by 3 bases; junction bases not matched to a gene: 0. The CDR3 contains 12 residues. Looked up from germline, CDR1 is ENHRY and CDR2 is SYGVKD. CDR3 in DNA: TGTGCCATCAGTGCAGGGGGCTACGAGCAGTACTTC. It translates to CAISAGGYEQYF.

This clonotype was counted ten times or more. The chain couples TRBV7-8 to TRBJ1-1; 7 nucleotides align to TRBD1. The V gene's germline CDR1 is SGHVS and CDR2 FQNEAQ. V lost 5 bases and J lost 2; bases outside the gene matches: 8. This CDR3 comprises 15 residues. CDR3 sequence reads: CASSSRDSLNTEAFF. CDR3 sequence (DNA): TGTGCCAGCAGCAGCCGGGACAGCTTAAACACTGAAGCTTTCTTT.

There are many counts of this clonotype. The rearrangement links TRBV5-1 to TRBJ2-3, with TRBD2 matching 9 bases. This CDR3 contains 15 residues. CDR1 and CDR2 from the germline V gene are SGHRS and YFSETQ. V was pared by 2 bases and J by 4 bases, with 5 bases of the junction left unmatched. The CDR3 DNA reads as TGCGCCAGCAGCTTTAGCGGGGGAATAGCAGATACGCAGTATTTT. This sequence encodes CASSFSGGIADTQYF.

This clonotype was seen a few times. The chain couples TRBV25-1 to TRBJ2-7; 9 nucleotides line up with TRBD1. The germline gives CDR1 MGHDK, CDR2 SYGVNS. This CDR3 has 18 amino acids. The trim removed 0 bases at V and 2 bases at J, leaving 11 bases unmatched. CDR3 nucleotide sequence: TGTGCCAGCAGTGAATATACCCCCTCGGGGGACAGGGCCTACGAGCAGTACTTC. This translates into CASSEYTPSGDRAYEQYF.

This clonotype was counted many times. The J gene is TRBJ1-5, the V gene TRBV20-1; D not resolved. The CDR3 is made up of 14 amino acids. The germline V gene encodes CDR1 DFQATT and CDR2 SNEGSKA (reference sequence). Between the trimmed V and J ends, which lost 3 bases and 3 bases, there was a span of 12 bases. The CDR3 spells CSASGGLINQPQHF. The DNA for the CDR3 is TGCAGTGCTAGCGGAGGACTGATCAATCAGCCCCAGCATTTT.

The chain is built from TRBV20-1 and TRBJ1-5; no clear D gene. Germline V gene lookup returns CDR1 DFQATT and CDR2 SNEGSKA (reference sequence). The V end was cut by 4 bases, the J end by 0 bases, with 10 bases between. CDR3 size: 14 residues. The CDR3 nucleotides read TGCAGTGCTAAAGTATACTATAGCAATCAGCCCCAGCATTTT. Its translation is CSAKVYYSNQPQHF.

This chain links TRBV6-5 with TRBJ1-5; D unresolved. Germline lookup yields CDR1 MNHEY and CDR2 SVGAGI. This CDR3 has 15 amino acids. The ends were cut back, 7 bases at V and 2 bases at J, with 15 bases in the middle. The CDR3 bases are TGTGCCAGCAAACAATGGGGTGAAGGCAATCAGCCCCAGCATTTT. This sequence encodes CASKQWGEGNQPQHF.

This clonotype was found many times. This chain links TRBV2 with TRBJ2-7, with TRBD1 matching 10 bases. V lost 6 bases, J lost 1 base, and 6 bases stayed unmatched. Germline loops: CDR1 SNHLY, CDR2 FYNNEI. The CDR3 runs to 15 residues. The CDR3, as DNA: TGTGCCAGCAGCCTGGACAGGGGGGAGTCCTACGAGCAGTACTTC. The encoded protein is CASSLDRGESYEQYF.

This clonotype came up many times. V usage is TRBV5-4 and J usage is TRBJ2-5; D may be TRBD2 (5 bases). Deletions cut 3 bases from V and 9 bases from J, with 9 bases between. Looked up from germline, CDR1 is SGHNT and CDR2 is YYREEE (reference sequence). CDR3 length: 11 residues. CDR3 sequence: CASSSRGPQYF. CDR3 coding DNA: TGTGCCAGCAGCTCCCGCGGGCCCCAGTACTTC.

Concerning this clonotype: A single base separates this from a much larger clone, so it may be a read error. The V call is TRBV18, the J call TRBJ2-5; D unclear. This CDR3 comprises 15 residues. Germline lookup yields CDR1 KGHSH and CDR2 LQKENI. The CDR3 spells CVSSRTAQVQETQYF. The DNA for the CDR3 is TGTGTCAGCTCCCGGACGGCTCAAGTTCAAGAGACCCAGTACTTC.

This clonotype was observed many times. V usage is TRBV5-6 and J usage is TRBJ2-7; a possible D gene is TRBD1 (5 bases). Germline assignment: CDR1 SGHDT and CDR2 YYEEEE. The V end was cut by 3 bases, the J end by 2 bases, with 15 bases between. This CDR3 spans 15 amino acids. CDR3 sequence (DNA): TGTGCCAGCAGCTCCAGGGTTAGGCCGACCTACGAGCAGTACTTC. It specifies CASSSRVRPTYEQYF.

The genes are TRBV28 and TRBJ2-7, with TRBD1 as a possible D gene (5 bases). The germline V and J ends were trimmed by 5 bases and 3 bases, with 17 bases remaining between them. CDR1 and CDR2 (germline): MDHEN, SYDVKM. CDR3 size: 15 residues. The CDR3 bases are TGTGCCAGCAGTCTATATACAGGACCGGACTACGAGCAGTACTTC. Translating gives CASSLYTGPDYEQYF.

This clonotype was counted only a few times. This chain joins TRBV5-1 and TRBJ2-3; D may match TRBD1 or TRBD2 (5 bases each). Germline lookup yields CDR1 SGHRS and CDR2 YFSETQ. There are 14 residues in the CDR3. The V end lost 0 bases, the J end lost 4 bases, and 9 bases lay between the germline ends. The DNA of the CDR3 is TGCGCCAGCAGCTTGGGGGGGAATCCAGATACGCAGTATTTT. Translating it yields CASSLGGNPDTQYF. Variable domain in full (rest from reference TRBV5-1 and TRBJ2-3): KAGVTQTPRYLIKTRGQQVTLSCSPISGHRSVSWYQQTPGQGLQFLFEYFSETQRNKGNFPGRFSGRQFSNSRSEMNVSTLELGDSALYLCASSLGGNPDTQYFGPGTRLTVL.

This clonotype was counted once. A single base separates this from a much larger clone, so it may be a read error. The rearrangement uses TRBV5-1 and TRBJ2-7, with D perhaps being TRBD1 or TRBD2 (5 bases each). The germline CDR1 and CDR2 sequences are SGHRS and YFSETQ. The CDR3 has 14 amino acids. The CDR3 reads CASSLSRGTYAQYF. The CDR3 DNA follows: TGCGCCAGCAGCTTGAGTCGGGGCACCTACGCGCAGTACTTC.

This clonotype was recorded at least ten times. Since a much larger clone is just one base distant, this may be a read error. The chain employs TRBV6-4 and TRBJ2-3, with D unresolved. Between the trimmed V and J ends, which lost 6 bases and 2 bases, there was a span of 12 bases. Germline CDR1 is MRHNA and CDR2 is SNTAGT. This CDR3 is 14 amino acids long. DNA of the CDR3: TGTGCCAGCAGGGACGGGCAGGACACAGATACGCAGTATTTT. It encodes CASRDGQDTDTQYF.

This chain uses TRBV29-1 with TRBJ2-7, with D possibly matching TRBD2 (6 bases). Looked up from germline, CDR1 is SQVTM and CDR2 is ANQGSEA. This CDR3 comprises 14 residues. V lost 3 bases, J lost 0 bases, and 12 bases lay in between. The CDR3 sequence: CSVDGSGSSYEQYF. The CDR3 coding sequence is TGCAGCGTTGACGGTTCCGGGAGCTCCTACGAGCAGTACTTC.

This clonotype was picked up many times. The chain has TRBV12-3 or TRBV12-4 and TRBJ2-1, with D possibly being TRBD1 (6 bases). The CDR3 is 13 amino acids. V was clipped by 6 bases and J by 6 bases, with 12 bases between them. The CDR3 is CASRSGQSNEQFF. In DNA form, the CDR3 reads TGTGCCAGCAGATCTGGACAGAGCAATGAGCAGTTCTTC.

This clonotype has just a few counts. This chain joins TRBV28 and TRBJ2-3; D gene ambiguous. Germline CDR1 MDHEN, CDR2 SYDVKM. CDR3 size: 15 residues. With 6 bases removed from V and 5 bases from J, the gap between germline ends came to 18 bases. CDR3 coding DNA: TGTGCCAGCAGCCATTCGGTGCCCCGGCGAGATACGCAGTATTTT. Translated, it gives CASSHSVPRRDTQYF.

This clonotype was observed a few times. The rearrangement joins TRBV5-1 to TRBJ1-4, with unresolved D. V lost 0 bases to trimming and J lost 2 bases, with 8 bases between them. Germline V gene sequence: CDR1 SGHRS, CDR2 YFSETQ. The CDR3 covers 15 residues. The CDR3 DNA sequence: TGCGCCAGCAGCTTGGGGGGAGTGACTAATGAAAAACTGTTTTTT. Its protein product is CASSLGGVTNEKLFF.